This TCR beta chain was sequenced during a study of cytomegalovirus exposure and HLA in healthy donors. About the research overall: In an earlier analysis, approximately 120 million unique TCR beta sequences were found from some 180 million T cells. Study-wide points: Serostatus for CMV was the only available immune exposure information.

Per the germline V gene, CDR1 is SGHTA and CDR2 is FQGTGA. Trimming left V 2 bases short and J 8 bases short, with 10 bases between. The CDR3 covers 13 residues. The PCR ran on 60 Vbeta and 13 Jbeta primers. Sequencing was performed with immunoSEQ multiplex PCR; in TCRdb, only in-frame clones are kept and a portion is missing. The table includes roughly 100,000 clones, approximately 71% detected once. Remarks on this clone: The antigen is undetermined.

Source material: PBMCs. The rearrangement uses TRBV7-3 and TRBJ2-1; D perhaps matches TRBD2 (6 bases). The sequence was collected from a male donor in good health and CMV-seropositive. The CDR3 is CASSLWSGDEQFF. CDR3 DNA: TGTGCCAGCAGCTTATGGTCGGGGGATGAGCAGTTCTTC.